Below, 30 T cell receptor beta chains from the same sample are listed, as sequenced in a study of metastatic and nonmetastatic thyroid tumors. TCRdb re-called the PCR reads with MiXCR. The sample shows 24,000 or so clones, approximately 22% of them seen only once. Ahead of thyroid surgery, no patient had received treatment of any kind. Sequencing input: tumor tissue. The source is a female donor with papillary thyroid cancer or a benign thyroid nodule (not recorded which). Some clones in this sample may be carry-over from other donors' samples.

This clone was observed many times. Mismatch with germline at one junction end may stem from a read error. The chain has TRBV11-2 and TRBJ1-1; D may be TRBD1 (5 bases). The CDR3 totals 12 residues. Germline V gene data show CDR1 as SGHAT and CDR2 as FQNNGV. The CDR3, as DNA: TGTGCCAGCCCCAGGGCCGAAGGGCGAGCTCTCTTT. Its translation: CASPRAEGRALF.

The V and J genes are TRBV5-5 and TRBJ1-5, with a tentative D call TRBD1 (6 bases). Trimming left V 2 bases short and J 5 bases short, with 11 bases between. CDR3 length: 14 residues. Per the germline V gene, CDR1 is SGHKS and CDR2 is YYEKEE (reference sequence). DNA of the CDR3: TGTGCCAGCAGCTTCAGGGGCAAGGATCAGCCCCAGCATTTT. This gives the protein CASSFRGKDQPQHF.

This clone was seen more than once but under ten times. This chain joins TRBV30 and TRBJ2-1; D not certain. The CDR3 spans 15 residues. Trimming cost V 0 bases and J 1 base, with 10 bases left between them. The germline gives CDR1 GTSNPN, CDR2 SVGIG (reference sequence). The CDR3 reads CAWSVGGKSYNEQFF. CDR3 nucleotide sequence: TGTGCCTGGAGTGTGGGCGGAAAATCCTACAATGAGCAGTTCTTC.

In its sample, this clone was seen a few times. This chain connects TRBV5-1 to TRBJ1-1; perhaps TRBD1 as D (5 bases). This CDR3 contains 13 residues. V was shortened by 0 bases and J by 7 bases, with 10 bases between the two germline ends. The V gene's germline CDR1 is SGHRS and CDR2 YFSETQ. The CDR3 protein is CASSLAGMGEAFF. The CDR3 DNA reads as TGCGCCAGCAGCTTGGCAGGGATGGGTGAAGCTTTCTTT.

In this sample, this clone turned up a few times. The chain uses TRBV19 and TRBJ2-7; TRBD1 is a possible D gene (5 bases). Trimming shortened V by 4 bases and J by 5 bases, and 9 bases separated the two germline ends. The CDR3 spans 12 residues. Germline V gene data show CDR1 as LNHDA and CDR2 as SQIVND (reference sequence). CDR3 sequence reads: CASSKGSHEQYF. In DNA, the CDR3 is TGTGCCAGTAGTAAGGGGTCCCACGAGCAGTACTTC.

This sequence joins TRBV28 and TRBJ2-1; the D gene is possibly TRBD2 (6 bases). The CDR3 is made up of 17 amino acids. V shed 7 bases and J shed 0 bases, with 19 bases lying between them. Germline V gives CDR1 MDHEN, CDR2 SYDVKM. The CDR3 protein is CASTSRLGGTSYNEQFF. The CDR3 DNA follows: TGTGCCAGCACCTCTAGGCTGGGCGGGACCTCCTACAATGAGCAGTTCTTC.

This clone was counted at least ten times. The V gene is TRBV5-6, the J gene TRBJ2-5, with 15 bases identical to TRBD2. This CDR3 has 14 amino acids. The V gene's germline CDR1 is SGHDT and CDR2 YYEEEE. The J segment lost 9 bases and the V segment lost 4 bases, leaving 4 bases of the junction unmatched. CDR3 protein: CASSGGLAGGPQYF. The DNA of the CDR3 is TGTGCCAGCAGCGGAGGACTAGCGGGAGGGCCCCAGTACTTC.

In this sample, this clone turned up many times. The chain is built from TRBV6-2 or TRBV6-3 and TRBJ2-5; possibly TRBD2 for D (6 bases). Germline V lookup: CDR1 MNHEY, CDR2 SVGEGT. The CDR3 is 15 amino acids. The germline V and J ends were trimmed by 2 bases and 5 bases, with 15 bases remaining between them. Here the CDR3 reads CASSYNAEGGETQYF. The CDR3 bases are TGTGCCAGCAGTTACAATGCGGAGGGTGGCGAGACCCAGTACTTC.

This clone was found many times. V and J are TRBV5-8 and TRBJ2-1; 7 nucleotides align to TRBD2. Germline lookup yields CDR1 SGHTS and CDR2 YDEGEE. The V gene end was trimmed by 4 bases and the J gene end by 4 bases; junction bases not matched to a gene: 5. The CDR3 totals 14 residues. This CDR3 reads CASSRSAGYNEQFF. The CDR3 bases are TGTGCCAGCAGCCGCTCAGCGGGATACAATGAGCAGTTCTTC.

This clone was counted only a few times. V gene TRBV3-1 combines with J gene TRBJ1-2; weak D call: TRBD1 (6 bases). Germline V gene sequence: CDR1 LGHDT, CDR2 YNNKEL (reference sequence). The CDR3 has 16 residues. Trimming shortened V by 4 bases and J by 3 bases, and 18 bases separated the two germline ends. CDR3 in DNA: TGTGCCAGCAGCCCGACCGGGACAATAAGGGACTATGGCTACACCTTC. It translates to CASSPTGTIRDYGYTF.

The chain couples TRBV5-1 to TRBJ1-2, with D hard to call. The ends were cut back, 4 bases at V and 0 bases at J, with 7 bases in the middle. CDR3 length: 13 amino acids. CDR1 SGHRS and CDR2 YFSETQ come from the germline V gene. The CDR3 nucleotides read TGCGCCAGCAGCGTTGAATCTAACTATGGCTACACCTTC. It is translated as CASSVESNYGYTF.

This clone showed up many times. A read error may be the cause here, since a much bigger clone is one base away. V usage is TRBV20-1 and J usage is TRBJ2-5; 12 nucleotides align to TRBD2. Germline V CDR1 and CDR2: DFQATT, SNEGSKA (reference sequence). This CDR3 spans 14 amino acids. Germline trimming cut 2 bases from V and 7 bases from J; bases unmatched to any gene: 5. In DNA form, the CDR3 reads TGCAGTGCTAGACTAGCGGGAGGGCCGGGGACCCAGTACTTC. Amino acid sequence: CSARLAGGPGTQYF.

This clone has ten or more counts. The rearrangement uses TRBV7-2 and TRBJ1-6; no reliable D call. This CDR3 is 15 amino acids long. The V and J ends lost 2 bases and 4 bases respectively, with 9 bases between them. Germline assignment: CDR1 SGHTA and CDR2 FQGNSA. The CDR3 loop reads CASSLSDGYNSPLHF. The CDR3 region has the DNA TGTGCCAGCAGCTTAAGCGACGGATATAATTCACCCCTCCACTTT.

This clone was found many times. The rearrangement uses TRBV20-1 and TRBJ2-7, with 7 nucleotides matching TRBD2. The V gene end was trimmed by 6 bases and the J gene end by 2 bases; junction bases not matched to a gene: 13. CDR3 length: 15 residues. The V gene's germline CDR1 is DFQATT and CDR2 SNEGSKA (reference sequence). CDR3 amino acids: CSAIDGGGTPYEQYF. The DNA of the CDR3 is TGCAGTGCCATCGATGGGGGAGGGACTCCCTACGAGCAGTACTTC.

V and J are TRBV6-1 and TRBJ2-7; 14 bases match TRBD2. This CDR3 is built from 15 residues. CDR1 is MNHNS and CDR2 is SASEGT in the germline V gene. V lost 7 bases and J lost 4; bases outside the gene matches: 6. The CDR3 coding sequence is TGTGCCAGCAATATGGGGACTAGCGGGGGTTACGAGCAGTACTTC. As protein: CASNMGTSGGYEQYF.

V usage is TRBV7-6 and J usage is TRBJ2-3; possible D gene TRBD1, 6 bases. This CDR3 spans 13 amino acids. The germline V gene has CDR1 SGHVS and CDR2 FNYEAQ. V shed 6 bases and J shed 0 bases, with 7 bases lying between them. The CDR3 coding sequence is TGTGCCAGCAGGAGGGGGAGCACAGATACGCAGTATTTT. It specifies CASRRGSTDTQYF.

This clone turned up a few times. The chain's CDR3 is CSARPGGPNGYTF. The CDR3 coding sequence is TGCAGTGCTAGACCAGGGGGGCCCAATGGCTACACCTTC. The rearrangement links TRBV20-1 to TRBJ1-2; 7 nucleotides agree with TRBD1. This CDR3 is built from 13 residues. Germline CDR1 is DFQATT and CDR2 is SNEGSKA (reference sequence). V shed 2 bases, J shed 6 bases, and the junction held 6 bases outside the gene matches.

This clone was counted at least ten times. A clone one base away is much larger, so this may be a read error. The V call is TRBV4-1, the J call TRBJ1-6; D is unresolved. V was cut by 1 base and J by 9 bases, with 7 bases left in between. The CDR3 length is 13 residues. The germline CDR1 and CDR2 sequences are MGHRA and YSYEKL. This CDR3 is CASSQGLPSPLHF. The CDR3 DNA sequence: TGCGCCAGCAGCCAAGGTCTGCCTTCACCCCTCCACTTT.

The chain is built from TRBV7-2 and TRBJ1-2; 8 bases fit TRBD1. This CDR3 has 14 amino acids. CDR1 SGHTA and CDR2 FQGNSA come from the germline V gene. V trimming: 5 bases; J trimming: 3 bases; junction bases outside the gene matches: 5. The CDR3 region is CASSLNRGDYGYTF. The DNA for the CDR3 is TGTGCCAGCAGCCTTAACAGGGGGGACTATGGCTACACCTTC.

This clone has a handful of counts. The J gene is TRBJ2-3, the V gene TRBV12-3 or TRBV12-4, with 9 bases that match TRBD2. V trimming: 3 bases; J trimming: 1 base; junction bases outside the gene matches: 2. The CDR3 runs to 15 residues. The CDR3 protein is CASSLASGGTDTQYF. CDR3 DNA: TGTGCCAGCAGTTTGGCTAGCGGGGGCACAGATACGCAGTATTTT.

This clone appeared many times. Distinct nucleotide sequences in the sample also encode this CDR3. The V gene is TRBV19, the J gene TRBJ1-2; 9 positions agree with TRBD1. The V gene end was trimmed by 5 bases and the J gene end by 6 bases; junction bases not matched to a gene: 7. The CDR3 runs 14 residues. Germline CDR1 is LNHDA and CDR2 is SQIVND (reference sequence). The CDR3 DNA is TGTGCCAGTAGTTCGGGACAGGGAAGTAATGGCTACACCTTC. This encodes CASSSGQGSNGYTF.

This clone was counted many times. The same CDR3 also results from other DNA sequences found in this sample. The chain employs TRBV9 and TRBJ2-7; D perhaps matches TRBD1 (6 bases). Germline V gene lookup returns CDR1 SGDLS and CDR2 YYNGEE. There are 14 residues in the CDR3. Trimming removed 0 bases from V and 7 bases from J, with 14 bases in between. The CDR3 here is CASSVEQGPREQYF. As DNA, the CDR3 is TGTGCCAGCAGCGTAGAGCAGGGGCCTCGAGAGCAGTACTTC.

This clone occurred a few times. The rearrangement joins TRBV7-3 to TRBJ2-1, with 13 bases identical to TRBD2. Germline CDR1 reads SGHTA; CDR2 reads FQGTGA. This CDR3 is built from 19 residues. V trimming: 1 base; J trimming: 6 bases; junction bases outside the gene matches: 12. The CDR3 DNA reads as TGTGCCAGCAGCTTAAGTACCCGAGGCCGACTAGCGGGAGGCAATGAGCAGTTCTTC. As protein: CASSLSTRGRLAGGNEQFF.

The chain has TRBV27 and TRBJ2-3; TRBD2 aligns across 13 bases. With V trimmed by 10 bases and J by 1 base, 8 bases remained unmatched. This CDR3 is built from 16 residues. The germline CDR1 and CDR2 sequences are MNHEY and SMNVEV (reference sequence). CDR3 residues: CATQSGLAGRTDTQYF. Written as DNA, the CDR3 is TGTGCCACCCAATCGGGACTAGCGGGACGCACAGATACGCAGTATTTT.

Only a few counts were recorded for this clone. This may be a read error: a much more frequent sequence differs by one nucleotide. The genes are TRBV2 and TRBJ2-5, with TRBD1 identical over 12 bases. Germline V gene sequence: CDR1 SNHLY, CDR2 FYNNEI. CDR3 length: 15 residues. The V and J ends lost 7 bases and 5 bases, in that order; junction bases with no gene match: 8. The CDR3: CASTRDRGRRETQYF. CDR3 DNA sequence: TGTGCCAGCACTCGGGACAGGGGGCGCCGGGAGACCCAGTACTTC.

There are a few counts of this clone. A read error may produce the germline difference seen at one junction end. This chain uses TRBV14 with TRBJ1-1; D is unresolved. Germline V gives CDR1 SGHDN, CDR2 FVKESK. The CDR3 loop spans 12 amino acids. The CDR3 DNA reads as TGTGCCGGCAGCCAAGATGACACTGAAGCTTTCTTT. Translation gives CAGSQDDTEAFF.

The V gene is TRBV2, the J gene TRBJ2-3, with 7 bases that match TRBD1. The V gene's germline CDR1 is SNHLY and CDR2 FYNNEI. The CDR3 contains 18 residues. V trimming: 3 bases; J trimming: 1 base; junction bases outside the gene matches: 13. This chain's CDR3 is CASSEKSQGVYRTDTQYF. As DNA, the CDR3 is TGTGCCAGCAGTGAGAAGAGTCAGGGGGTATATCGCACAGATACGCAGTATTTT. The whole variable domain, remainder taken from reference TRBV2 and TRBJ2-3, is EPEVTQTPSHQVTQMGQEVILRCVPISNHLYFYWYRQILGQKVEFLVSFYNNEISEKSEIFDDQFSVERPDGSNFTLKIRSTKLEDSAMYFCASSEKSQGVYRTDTQYFGPGTRLTVL.

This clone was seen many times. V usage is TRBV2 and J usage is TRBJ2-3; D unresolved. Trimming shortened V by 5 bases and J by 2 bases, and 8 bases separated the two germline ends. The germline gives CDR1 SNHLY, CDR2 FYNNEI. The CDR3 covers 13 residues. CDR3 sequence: CASSPPFTDTQYF. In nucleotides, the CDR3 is TGTGCCAGCAGTCCCCCCTTCACAGATACGCAGTATTTT.

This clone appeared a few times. CDR3 coding DNA: TGTGCCAGTAGTCGGACCAACAATGAGCAGTTCTTC. Residues: CASSRTNNEQFF. V and J are TRBV19 and TRBJ2-1; D is uncertain. Trimming pared 5 bases from V and 5 bases from J, leaving 7 bases between. Per the germline V gene, CDR1 is LNHDA and CDR2 is SQIVND (reference sequence). The CDR3 consists of 12 residues.

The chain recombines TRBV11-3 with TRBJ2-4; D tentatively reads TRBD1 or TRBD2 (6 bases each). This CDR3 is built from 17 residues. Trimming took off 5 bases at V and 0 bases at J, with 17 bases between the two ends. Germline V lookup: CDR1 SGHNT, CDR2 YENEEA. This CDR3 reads CASSDSGGGVAKNIQYF. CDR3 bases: TGTGCCAGCAGCGACTCTGGGGGCGGGGTAGCCAAAAACATTCAGTACTTC. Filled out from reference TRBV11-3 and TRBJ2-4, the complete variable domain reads EAGVVQSPRYKIIEKKQPVAFWCNPISGHNTLYWYLQNLGQGPELLIRYENEEAVDDSQLPKDRFSAERLKGVDSTLKIQPAELGDSAVYLCASSDSGGGVAKNIQYFGAGTRLSVL.